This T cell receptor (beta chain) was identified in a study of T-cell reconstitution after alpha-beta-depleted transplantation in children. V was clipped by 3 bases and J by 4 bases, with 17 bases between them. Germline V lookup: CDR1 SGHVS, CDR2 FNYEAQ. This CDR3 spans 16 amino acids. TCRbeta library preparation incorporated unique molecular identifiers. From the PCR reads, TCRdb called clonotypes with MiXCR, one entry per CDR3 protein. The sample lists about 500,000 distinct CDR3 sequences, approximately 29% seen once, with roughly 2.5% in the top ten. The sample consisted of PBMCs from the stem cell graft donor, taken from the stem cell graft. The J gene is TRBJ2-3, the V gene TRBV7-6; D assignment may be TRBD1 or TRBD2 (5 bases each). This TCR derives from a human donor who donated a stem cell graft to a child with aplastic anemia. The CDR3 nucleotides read TGTGCCAGCAGCTTCGACCGAGGGACCGCCGCAGATACGCAGTATTTT. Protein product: CASSFDRGTAADTQYF.